This T cell receptor beta chain appears in the sequencing data of a study of shared clonotypes between healthy human individuals. V lost 5 bases, J lost 3 bases, and 25 bases lay in between. The CDR3 has 18 residues. CDR1 is MNHEY, CDR2 SMNVEV, per germline (reference sequence). This table comes from immunoSEQ multiplex PCR, and its TCRdb copy is limited to in-frame clones, with some not included. The sample comprises 550,000 to 850,000 clones, 55% to 75% of which are singletons, and approximately 1.8% rests with the top ten. Participating donors were healthy, HIV-negative adults free of recent acute infections or vaccinations.

What was sequenced was memory CD4+ T cells sorted from blood. Described subset: CD45RA-negative fraction. The rearrangement uses TRBV27 and TRBJ1-1; possibly TRBD1 for D (6 bases). The TCR was taken from a woman aged 30 to 39 in good health. In DNA, the CDR3 is TGTGCCAGCAGTCCACTCAAACAAGGGGGTTTCGGGTACACTGAAGCTTTCTTT. As protein: CASSPLKQGGFGYTEAFF.